This T cell receptor (beta chain) was sequenced in a study of long-term antiretroviral therapy in people with HIV (dated by TCRdb to between 2022 and 2023). Study-level background: The earliest samples were collected roughly a decade before the 2015 WHO recommendation for immediate ART, at a time when ART was usually postponed until CD4 counts fell. Among the approximately 27 participants with HIV, eleven were female. No cross-contamination during QIAcube processing was seen in test extractions of a monoclonal T-cell line run alongside 33 polyclonal samples. A retrospective serial study tested whether ART initiation and durable HIV suppression were associated with changes in peripheral blood TRB repertoire composition and diversity. The cohort contributed 150 to 200 cryopreserved PBMC samples from around 33 adults with confirmed HIV infection, collected serially over a mean of approximately 6 years (range 1-12). What the authors observed across the whole study: Unsorted PBMC were profiled instead of sorted CD4+ and CD8+ T cells because pre-ART samples had limited cell numbers. At every time point, the repertoire was dominated by expanded TRB clones first identified before ART initiation, although this dominance fluctuated and, in many PLHIV, declined after ART. No data were available on ART adherence, viral resistance or therapy changes, limiting inferences about post-ART repertoire changes. The samples span the years 2004 to 2017, and the ART regimens used may be less effective than current regimens. ART initiation was associated with a significant increase in TRB diversity, but diversity stayed significantly below transplant donor controls even after long-term ART. HIV repertoires had narrower CDR3 length ranges than controls, and the network structure suggested an antigen-experienced repertoire that shifted only slightly toward naive after ART. Limited PBMC availability meant only the TCR beta chain was sequenced, without alpha chain pairing.

Participants were included only if at least one PBMC sample before ART initiation and at least two post-ART samples were available. All participants with HIV were treated in the United States of America. Cryopreserved samples of about 0.9-11 million PBMC were thawed and washed before DNA extraction. At the time of the earliest PBMC sample, participants with HIV were aged between about 23 and 54 years. Per participant, PBMC samples came from 1-4 timepoints prior to ART initiation and 2-8 timepoints following ART initiation, for a median of 7 samples. Serial HIV viral load, CD4+ T-cell count, ART history and demographic data were obtained for every participant. A Qiagen kit on a QIAcube was used to extract genomic DNA from unsorted PBMC, with samples processed in batches of 12. Regarding this clone: No cognate antigen has been identified for it. No much larger clone exists at a distance of one base, and base qualities are not known.

The immunoSEQ hsTCRB v3.0 assay was used at survey level resolution for TRB variable region sequencing. The target sequencing depth for TRB was about 40,000-55,000 T-cell genomes per sample. Pooled TRB libraries were sequenced on an Illumina MiSeq with a v3 150-cycle kit. For the original study's pipeline: Repertoire analysis was run in R within a reproducible Nextflow workflow that covered QC, data transformation and analysis. LymphoSeq2, an R package for exploring AIRR-Seq data, was used to implement the custom analyses. A few samples that yielded fewer than 5000 total TRB sequences were excluded, so that around 190 HIV repertoires were analyzed. Of the 188 retained HIV repertoires, 59 were collected before and around 130 after ART initiation. Repertoires were downsampled to 5000 TRB nucleotide sequences, and summary statistics were averaged over 100 downsampling iterations. TRB sequences were retained for analysis only if CDR3 regions of at least seven amino acids were present. A Shannon entropy-derived clonality score and the Gini coefficient were used to measure diversity. Repertoire networks linked the top 5000 CDR3 amino acid sequences whenever two sequences differed by an edit distance of one. For TRB CDR3 amino acid sequences, antigen specificity groups and MHC restriction were predicted with GLIPH2. Known CMV, EBV, HIV or tissue antigen associations were flagged by matching CDR3 amino acid sequences against VDJdb and McPAS-TCR. Pre-ART, post-ART and control groups were compared with Wilcoxon signed-rank tests and Holm-Bonferroni correction. The source is immuneACCESS, and TCRdb retained only in-frame sequences with V and J called. Part of the clones is not carried over; for the studies checked, unresolved V genes explain less than half of this, and the remainder is unexplained. The V and J calls and the clone size are those of that table, but D and trimming were determined from the DNA. Within this sample are 25,000 to 35,000 clones, with about 90% of them counted one time only. Clones ranked in the top ten supply roughly 1% of the sample.

CDR1 and CDR2 are drawn from the germline V gene: SNHLY, FYNNEI. The V end loses 6 bases and the J end loses 10 bases, and a stretch of 15 bases separates them. From cysteine to phenylalanine, the CDR3 is 13 amino acids long. This entry keeps only the CDR3 DNA: 39 bases, framed from base 1. Sequenced material: unsorted PBMCs, taken 2 years after starting antiretroviral therapy. The TCR originated in a man aged 50 to 59 with HIV. The chain joins TRBV2 to TRBJ1-4; too little of a D gene remains to name it. The DNA sequence follows: TGTGCCAGCAGCATGAGGGAGATGGGAAAACTGTTTTTT. Its product reads: CASSMREMGKLFF.